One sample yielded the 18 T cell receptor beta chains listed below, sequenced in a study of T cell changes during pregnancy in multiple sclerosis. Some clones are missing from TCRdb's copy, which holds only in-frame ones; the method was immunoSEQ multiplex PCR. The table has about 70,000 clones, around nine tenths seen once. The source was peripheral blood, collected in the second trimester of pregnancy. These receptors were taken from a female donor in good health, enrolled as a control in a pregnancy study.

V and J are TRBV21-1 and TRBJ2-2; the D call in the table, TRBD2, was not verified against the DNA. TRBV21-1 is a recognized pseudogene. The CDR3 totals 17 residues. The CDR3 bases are TGTGCCAGCAGCTCCCGTAGCGGGGGGGCCAGTGACGGGGAGCTGTTTTTT. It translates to CASSSRSGGASDGELFF.

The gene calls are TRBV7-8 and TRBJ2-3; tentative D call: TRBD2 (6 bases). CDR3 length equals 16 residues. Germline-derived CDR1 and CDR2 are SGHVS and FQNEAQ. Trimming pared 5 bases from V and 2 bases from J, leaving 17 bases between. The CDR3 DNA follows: TGTGCCAGCAGCCCCTCCGGGACTCTTCACACAGATACGCAGTATTTT. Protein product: CASSPSGTLHTDTQYF.

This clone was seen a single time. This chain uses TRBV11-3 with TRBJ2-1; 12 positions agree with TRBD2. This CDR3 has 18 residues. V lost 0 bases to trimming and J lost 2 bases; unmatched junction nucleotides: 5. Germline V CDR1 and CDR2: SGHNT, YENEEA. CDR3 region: CASSLESSGGVPYNEQFF. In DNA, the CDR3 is TGTGCCAGCAGCTTAGAGTCTAGCGGGGGGGTCCCCTACAATGAGCAGTTCTTC.

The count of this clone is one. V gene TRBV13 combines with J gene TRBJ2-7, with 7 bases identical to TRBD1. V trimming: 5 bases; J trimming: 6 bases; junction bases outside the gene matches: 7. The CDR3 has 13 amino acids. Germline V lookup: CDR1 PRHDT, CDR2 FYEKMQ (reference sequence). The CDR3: CASSHGDRSEQYF. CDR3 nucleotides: TGTGCCAGCAGCCACGGGGACAGAAGCGAGCAGTACTTC.

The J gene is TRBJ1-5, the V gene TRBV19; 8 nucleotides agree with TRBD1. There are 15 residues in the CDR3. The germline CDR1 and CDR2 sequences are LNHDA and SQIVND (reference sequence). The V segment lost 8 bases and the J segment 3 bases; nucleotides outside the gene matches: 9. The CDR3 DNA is TGTGCCAGTTCAAACTACAGGGGGTCCAATCAGCCCCAGCATTTT. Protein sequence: CASSNYRGSNQPQHF.

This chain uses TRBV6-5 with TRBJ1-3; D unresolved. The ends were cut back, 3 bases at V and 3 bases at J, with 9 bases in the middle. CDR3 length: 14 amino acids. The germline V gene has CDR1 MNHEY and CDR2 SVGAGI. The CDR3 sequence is CASSYENFGNTIYF. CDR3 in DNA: TGTGCCAGCAGTTATGAGAACTTTGGAAACACCATATATTTT.

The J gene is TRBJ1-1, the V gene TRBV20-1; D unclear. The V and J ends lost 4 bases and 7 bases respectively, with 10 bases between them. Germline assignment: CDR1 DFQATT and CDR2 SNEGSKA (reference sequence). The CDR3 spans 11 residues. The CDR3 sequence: CSATPQIEAFF. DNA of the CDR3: TGCAGTGCTACACCTCAGATTGAAGCTTTCTTT.

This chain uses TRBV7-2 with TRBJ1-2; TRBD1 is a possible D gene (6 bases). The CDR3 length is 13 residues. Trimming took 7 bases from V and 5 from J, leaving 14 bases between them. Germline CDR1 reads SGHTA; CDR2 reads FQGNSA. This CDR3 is CASIGGGGYGYTF. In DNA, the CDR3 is TGTGCCAGCATCGGAGGGGGGGGTTATGGCTACACCTTC.

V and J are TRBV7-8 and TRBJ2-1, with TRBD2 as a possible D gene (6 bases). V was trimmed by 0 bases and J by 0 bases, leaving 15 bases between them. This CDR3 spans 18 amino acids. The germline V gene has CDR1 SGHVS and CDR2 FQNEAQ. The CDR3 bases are TGTGCCAGCAGCTTAGCGCTCGGGGGTGCAGACTCCTACAATGAGCAGTTCTTC. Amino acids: CASSLALGGADSYNEQFF.

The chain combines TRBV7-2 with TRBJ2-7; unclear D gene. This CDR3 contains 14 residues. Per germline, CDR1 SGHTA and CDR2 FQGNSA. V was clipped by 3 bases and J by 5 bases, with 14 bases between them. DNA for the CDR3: TGTGCCAGCAGCTTCTTCCCCTATGCTAACGAGCAGTACTTC. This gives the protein CASSFFPYANEQYF.

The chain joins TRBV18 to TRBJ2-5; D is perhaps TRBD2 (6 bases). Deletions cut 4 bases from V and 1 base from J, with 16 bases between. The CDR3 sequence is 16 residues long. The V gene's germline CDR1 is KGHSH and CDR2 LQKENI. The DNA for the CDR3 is TGTGCCAGCTCACAACAGGAGGGTACCATCCAAGAGACCCAGTACTTC. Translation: CASSQQEGTIQETQYF. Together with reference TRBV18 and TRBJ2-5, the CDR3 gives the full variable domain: NAGVMQNPRHLVRRRGQEARLRCSPMKGHSHVYWYRQLPEEGLKFMVYLQKENIIDESGMPKERFSAEFPKEGPSILRIQQVVRGDSAAYFCASSQQEGTIQETQYFGPGTRLLVL.

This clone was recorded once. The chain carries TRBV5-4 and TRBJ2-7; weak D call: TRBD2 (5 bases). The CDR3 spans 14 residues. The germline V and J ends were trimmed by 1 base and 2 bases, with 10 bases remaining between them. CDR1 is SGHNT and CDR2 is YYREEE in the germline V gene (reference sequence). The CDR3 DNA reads TGTGCCAGCAGCTTGATCGAGCGGCCCTACGAGCAGTACTTC. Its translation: CASSLIERPYEQYF.

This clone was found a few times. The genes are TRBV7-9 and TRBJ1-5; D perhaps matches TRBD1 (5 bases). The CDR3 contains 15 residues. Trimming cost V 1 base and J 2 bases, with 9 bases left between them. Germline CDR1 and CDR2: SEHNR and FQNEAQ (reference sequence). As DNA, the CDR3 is TGTGCCAGCAGCTTAGGGCCGGGGGGCAATCAGCCCCAGCATTTT. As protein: CASSLGPGGNQPQHF.

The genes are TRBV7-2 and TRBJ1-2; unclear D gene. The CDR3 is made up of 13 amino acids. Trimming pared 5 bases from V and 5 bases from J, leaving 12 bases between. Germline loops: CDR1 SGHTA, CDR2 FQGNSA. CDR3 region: CASSQEVLYGYTF. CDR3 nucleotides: TGTGCCAGCAGCCAAGAGGTATTGTATGGCTACACCTTC.

CDR3 nucleotides: TGTGCCAGCAAAACTACTGGGAGCTCCTACAATGAGCAGTTCTTC. It translates to CASKTTGSSYNEQFF. The chain couples TRBV6-6 to TRBJ2-1, with D possibly matching TRBD2 (5 bases). The CDR3 runs 15 residues. V was trimmed by 7 bases and J by 0 bases, leaving 13 bases between them. Per the germline V gene, CDR1 is MNHNY and CDR2 is SVGAGI (reference sequence).

Here the CDR3 DNA reads TGCGCCAGCAGCCAAGGACCGGGCCTAGCGGGGGGAGGCGATACGCAGTATTTT. It yields the protein CASSQGPGLAGGGDTQYF. The chain uses TRBV4-3 and TRBJ2-3, with TRBD2 matching over 11 bases. The CDR3 is 18 residues long. Germline V gene data show CDR1 as LGHNA and CDR2 as YSLEER. V gave up 1 base and J gave up 6 bases; unmatched junction bases: 12.

CDR3 DNA sequence: TGTGCCAGCAGCGCGTGGGGCGACAGGAGGAATCAGCCCCAGCATTTT. Translating it yields CASSAWGDRRNQPQHF. This rearrangement joins TRBV7-9 to TRBJ1-5, with D possibly being TRBD1 (6 bases). V lost 5 bases, J lost 4 bases, and 18 bases lay in between. Germline V gives CDR1 SEHNR, CDR2 FQNEAQ (reference sequence). CDR3 length equals 16 residues. Full variable domain (missing parts from reference TRBV7-9 and TRBJ1-5): DTGVSQNPRHKITKRGQNVTFRCDPISEHNRLYWYRQTLGQGPEFLTYFQNEAQLEKSRLLSDRFSAERPKGSFSTLEIQRTEQGDSAMYLCASSAWGDRRNQPQHFGDGTRLSIL.

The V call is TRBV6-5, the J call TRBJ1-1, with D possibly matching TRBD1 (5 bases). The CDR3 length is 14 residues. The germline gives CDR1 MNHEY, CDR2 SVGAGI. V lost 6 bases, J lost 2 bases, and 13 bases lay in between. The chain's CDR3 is CASRQQEENTEAFF. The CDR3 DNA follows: TGTGCCAGCAGACAACAGGAAGAAAACACTGAAGCTTTCTTT.